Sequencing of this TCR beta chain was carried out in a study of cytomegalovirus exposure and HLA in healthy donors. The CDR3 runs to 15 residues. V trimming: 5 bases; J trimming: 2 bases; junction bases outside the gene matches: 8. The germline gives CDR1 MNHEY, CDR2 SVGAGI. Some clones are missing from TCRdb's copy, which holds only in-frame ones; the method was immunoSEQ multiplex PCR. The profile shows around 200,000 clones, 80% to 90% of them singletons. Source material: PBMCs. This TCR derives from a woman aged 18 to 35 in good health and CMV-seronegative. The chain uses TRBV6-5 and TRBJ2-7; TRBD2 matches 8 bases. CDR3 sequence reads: CASSTSGRAPYEQYF. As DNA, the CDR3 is TGTGCCAGCAGTACGAGCGGGAGAGCCCCCTACGAGCAGTACTTC.